This is a list of T cell receptor beta chains from one sample in a study of blood T cell repertoires in COVID-19. Using immunoSEQ multiplex PCR, the repertoire was profiled, and TCRdb retains in-frame clones only, with some absent. This table holds about 240,000 clones, approximately 90% found once. Source material: peripheral blood. The receptors here all came from a man in his sixties who had recovered from COVID-19. The CDR3 runs from the conserved cysteine through the conserved F or W. D genes are given only for firm matches. The size of a clone is reported for some rows only, either as once, few or many, or as a class for expanded clones.

CDR3aa: CASGDSPNYGYTF; CDR3nt: TGTGCCAGCGGAGATTCCCCAAACTATGGCTACACCTTC; v_gene: TRBV2; abundance: .; d_gene: .; j_gene: TRBJ1-2
CDR3aa: CASSSGQGAEQPQHF; CDR3nt: TGTGCCAGCAGTTCAGGACAGGGGGCTGAACAGCCCCAGCATTTT; v_gene: TRBV6-6; abundance: .; d_gene: TRBD1; j_gene: TRBJ1-5
CDR3aa: CASVGQVREQPQHF; CDR3nt: TGTGCCAGCGTCGGACAGGTCAGGGAACAGCCCCAGCATTTT; v_gene: TRBV2; abundance: .; d_gene: TRBD1; j_gene: TRBJ1-5
CDR3aa: CASSPGQGARSGNTIYF; CDR3nt: TGCGCCAGCAGCCCCGGACAGGGGGCTAGGTCTGGAAACACCATATATTTT; v_gene: TRBV5-1; abundance: .; d_gene: TRBD1; j_gene: TRBJ1-3
CDR3aa: CASGTVSNTEAFF; CDR3nt: TGTGCCAGTGGGACAGTCTCGAACACTGAAGCTTTCTTT; v_gene: TRBV19; abundance: few; d_gene: TRBD1; j_gene: TRBJ1-1
CDR3aa: CAISPAGGPDTQYF; CDR3nt: TGTGCCATCAGTCCAGCGGGGGGCCCAGATACGCAGTATTTT; v_gene: TRBV10-3; abundance: .; d_gene: TRBD2; j_gene: TRBJ2-3
CDR3aa: CASSFGRQGGEQYF; CDR3nt: TGTGCCAGCAGCTTTGGACGACAGGGTGGGGAGCAGTACTTC; v_gene: TRBV11-2; abundance: .; d_gene: TRBD1; j_gene: TRBJ2-7
CDR3aa: CASSLGEGDSLFFFF; CDR3nt: TGTGCCAGCAGCTTAGGAGAGGGGGACAGCCTGTTTTTTTTCTTT; v_gene: TRBV7-8; abundance: once; d_gene: TRBD1; j_gene: TRBJ1-1
CDR3aa: CASSSQGLAGGVTGELFF; CDR3nt: TGTGCCAGCAGCTCCCAGGGACTAGCGGGGGGGGTCACCGGGGAGCTGTTTTTT; v_gene: TRBV11-2; abundance: .; d_gene: TRBD2; j_gene: TRBJ2-2
CDR3aa: CASSSRINTGELFF; CDR3nt: TGTGCCAGCAGCTCCAGAATTAACACCGGGGAGCTGTTTTTT; v_gene: TRBV5-4; abundance: .; d_gene: .; j_gene: TRBJ2-2
CDR3aa: CASSIQANYGYTF; CDR3nt: TGTGCCAGCAGCATACAGGCTAACTATGGCTACACCTTC; v_gene: TRBV12-3/TRBV12-4; abundance: .; d_gene: .; j_gene: TRBJ1-2
CDR3aa: CASSKRDTYDGYTF; CDR3nt: TGTGCCAGCAGCAAACGGGACACCTATGATGGCTACACCTTC; v_gene: TRBV9; abundance: .; d_gene: .; j_gene: TRBJ1-2
CDR3aa: CASSPRSTGGDTEAFF; CDR3nt: TGTGCCAGCTCACCCCGGTCGACAGGGGGGGACACTGAAGCTTTCTTT; v_gene: TRBV18; abundance: .; d_gene: TRBD1; j_gene: TRBJ1-1
CDR3aa: CASSNNRGHHEQYF; CDR3nt: TGTGCCAGCAGCAATAACAGGGGGCACCACGAGCAGTACTTC; v_gene: TRBV28; abundance: .; d_gene: TRBD1; j_gene: TRBJ2-7
CDR3aa: CASSLPGGAGRETQYF; CDR3nt: TGTGCCAGCAGCTTGCCGGGCGGGGCTGGTAGAGAGACCCAGTACTTC; v_gene: TRBV5-4; abundance: once; d_gene: .; j_gene: TRBJ2-5